The entry below describes one TCR beta chain. The antigen is undetermined. V gave up 1 base and J gave up 4 bases; unmatched junction bases: 6. Germline lookup yields CDR1 LGHDT and CDR2 YNNKEL (reference sequence). This CDR3 has 15 residues. Generated by immunoSEQ multiplex PCR, the TCRdb table keeps only in-frame clones and is missing some. The repertoire holds around 130,000 clones, with 92% as singletons. This sample stems from a study of T cell responses to AZD1222 COVID-19 vaccine. Findings and limits, study-wide: Researchers report vaccine-associated CD4 TCRs spanning spike, with dominance at 160-218 and 743-854.

Here the sequenced sample was peripheral blood, taken 28 days after the second AZD1222 dose. This chain joins TRBV3-1 (or the pseudogene TRBV3-2) and TRBJ2-5, with TRBD1 identical over 7 bases. This receptor was obtained from an adult who received the AZD1222 COVID-19 vaccine. In DNA form, the CDR3 reads TGTGCCAGCAGCCAAGGACAGGGTAGGATAGAGACCCAGTACTTC. Its translation: CASSQGQGRIETQYF.